The 22 T cell receptor beta chains listed next were all sequenced from one sample in a study of control samples from healthy donors and cancer patients. Method: immunoSEQ multiplex PCR; TCRdb's copy keeps in-frame clones and lacks some. The sample lists about 160,000 clones; roughly 95% were seen once. The sequenced sample consisted of blood. The receptors derive from a woman younger than 45 in good health.

This chain links TRBV28 with TRBJ2-1; TRBD2 aligns across 8 bases. Germline CDR1 MDHEN, CDR2 SYDVKM. The CDR3 covers 13 residues. The V segment lost 10 bases and the J segment 7 bases; nucleotides outside the gene matches: 9. DNA for the CDR3: TGTGCCACCGCGGTTAGCGGGAAGAATGAGCAGTTCTTC. Translated: CATAVSGKNEQFF. The entire variable domain, with the rest obtained from reference TRBV28 and TRBJ2-1, is as follows: DVKVTQSSRYLVKRTGEKVFLECVQDMDHENMFWYRQDPGLGLRLIYFSYDVKMKEKGDIPEGYSVSREKKERFSLILESASTNQTSMYLCATAVSGKNEQFFGPGTRLTVL.

The rearrangement links TRBV4-1 to TRBJ1-5; possibly TRBD1 for D (6 bases). The V end was cut by 0 bases, the J end by 7 bases, with 16 bases between. This CDR3 has 16 residues. Germline CDR1 reads MGHRA; CDR2 reads YSYEKL. The CDR3 DNA reads TGCGCCAGCAGCCAAGAGTCAGGCAGGGGATGGCAGCCCCAGCATTTT. As protein: CASSQESGRGWQPQHF.

This sequence joins TRBV18 and TRBJ2-1; the match to TRBD1 covers 9 bases. The CDR3 covers 15 residues. The V gene's germline CDR1 is KGHSH and CDR2 LQKENI. Trimming removed 4 bases from V and 5 bases from J; junction bases left unmatched: 6. DNA for the CDR3: TGTGCCAGCTCACGTATTGGGACAGGGAACAATGAGCAGTTCTTC. Its translation is CASSRIGTGNNEQFF.

The chain couples TRBV5-1 to TRBJ1-4, with unresolved D. CDR1 SGHRS and CDR2 YFSETQ come from the germline V gene. The CDR3 loop spans 12 amino acids. V gave up 4 bases and J gave up 7 bases, with 8 bases separating them. CDR3 bases: TGCGCCAGCAGCCGGGATGGTGAAAAACTGTTTTTT. Amino acid sequence: CASSRDGEKLFF.

The chain combines TRBV5-4 with TRBJ1-2, with D uncertain. Trimming took 0 bases from V and 3 from J, leaving 9 bases between them. The CDR3 consists of 14 residues. The germline gives CDR1 SGHNT, CDR2 YYREEE (reference sequence). The CDR3 DNA follows: TGTGCCAGCAGCTTGGACACAGCTGACTATGGCTACACCTTC. Translation gives CASSLDTADYGYTF. The variable domain in full, with the rest retrieved from reference TRBV5-4 and TRBJ1-2, is ETGVTQSPTHLIKTRGQQVTLRCSSQSGHNTVSWYQQALGQGPQFIFQYYREEENGRGNFPPRFSGLQFPNYSSELNVNALELDDSALYLCASSLDTADYGYTFGSGTRLTVV.

The chain joins TRBV3-1 (or the pseudogene TRBV3-2) to TRBJ1-2; TRBD1 might be the D (6 bases). This CDR3 contains 14 residues. V dropped 4 bases and J dropped 1 base, with 10 bases sitting between them. Germline CDR1 and CDR2: LGHDT and YNNKEL (reference sequence). This CDR3 is CASSPDRYNYGYTF. DNA of the CDR3: TGTGCCAGCAGCCCCGACAGGTATAACTATGGCTACACCTTC.

The V gene is TRBV10-1, the J gene TRBJ2-3; 8 bases agree with TRBD1. The junction had 12 bases not matched to a gene; V was cut back by 10 bases and J by 0 bases. CDR1 is WNHNN, CDR2 SYGVQD, per germline (reference sequence). The CDR3 extends over 16 amino acids. The CDR3 sequence: CANGTGETSSTDTQYF. For the CDR3, the DNA is TGCGCCAACGGGACAGGAGAGACTTCTAGCACAGATACGCAGTATTTT.

J is TRBJ2-1 and V is TRBV7-9; TRBD2 agrees at 12 bases. The CDR3 contains 17 residues. Trimming removed 5 bases from V and 7 bases from J; junction bases left unmatched: 12. Germline lookup yields CDR1 SEHNR and CDR2 FQNEAQ (reference sequence). The CDR3, as DNA: TGTGCCAGCAGCCCGGGACTAGCGGGCAGGCGGGATAATGAGCAGTTCTTC. This translates into CASSPGLAGRRDNEQFF.

V usage is TRBV5-1 and J usage is TRBJ2-5, with a possible D match to TRBD2 (5 bases). The CDR3 is made up of 14 amino acids. In germline, CDR1 is SGHRS, CDR2 YFSETQ. V lost 0 bases, J lost 5 bases, and 11 bases lay in between. CDR3 DNA: TGCGCCAGCAGCTTGGTTCGGGGTTGGGAGACCCAGTACTTC. It codes for CASSLVRGWETQYF.

The chain employs TRBV6-1 and TRBJ2-4; D unresolved. The ends were cut back, 1 base at V and 1 base at J, with 17 bases in the middle. The germline gives CDR1 MNHNS, CDR2 SASEGT. The CDR3 loop spans 18 amino acids. Here the CDR3 reads CASSEDFGQLGAKNIQYF. CDR3 sequence (DNA): TGTGCCAGCAGTGAAGATTTTGGGCAGCTGGGGGCCAAAAACATTCAGTACTTC.

V usage is TRBV13 and J usage is TRBJ2-1; 9 nucleotides agree with TRBD2. Per germline, CDR1 PRHDT and CDR2 FYEKMQ (reference sequence). Trimming removed 5 bases from V and 3 bases from J; junction bases left unmatched: 5. The CDR3 extends over 15 amino acids. The CDR3 coding sequence is TGTGCCAGCAGCCAGACTAGCGGTGGCTACAATGAGCAGTTCTTC. It specifies CASSQTSGGYNEQFF.

The chain links TRBV3-1 (or the pseudogene TRBV3-2) to TRBJ1-1; D call uncertain. V lost 5 bases to trimming and J lost 0 bases, with 7 bases between them. The CDR3 is 13 amino acids. Germline CDR1 LGHDT, CDR2 YNNKEL (reference sequence). The CDR3 region has the DNA TGTGCCAGCAGCTCACAAGTGAACACTGAAGCTTTCTTT. Protein: CASSSQVNTEAFF.

The chain uses TRBV9 and TRBJ2-2; D ambiguous. V lost 0 bases to trimming and J lost 2 bases, with 8 bases between them. There are 15 residues in the CDR3. CDR1 is SGDLS and CDR2 is YYNGEE in the germline V gene. The CDR3 loop is CASSVGAANTGELFF. The CDR3 DNA is TGTGCCAGCAGCGTAGGTGCAGCCAACACCGGGGAGCTGTTTTTT.

The chain uses TRBV28 and TRBJ2-1; no definite D call. Germline values: CDR1 MDHEN, CDR2 SYDVKM. V lost 3 bases to trimming and J lost 2 bases, with 11 bases between them. The CDR3 sequence is 15 residues long. CDR3 coding DNA: TGTGCCAGCAGTTTTCATGGCCGGACCTACAATGAGCAGTTCTTC. Translating gives CASSFHGRTYNEQFF.

The rearrangement joins TRBV18 to TRBJ2-7; 9 bases align to TRBD1. In germline, CDR1 is KGHSH, CDR2 LQKENI. The CDR3 runs to 16 residues. V dropped 3 bases and J dropped 2; count of bases not matched to a gene: 8. Written as DNA, the CDR3 is TGTGCCAGCTCACCCTGGGGACAGGGAAGTCCCTACGAGCAGTACTTC. Protein sequence: CASSPWGQGSPYEQYF. Full variable domain (missing parts from reference TRBV18 and TRBJ2-7): NAGVMQNPRHLVRRRGQEARLRCSPMKGHSHVYWYRQLPEEGLKFMVYLQKENIIDESGMPKERFSAEFPKEGPSILRIQQVVRGDSAAYFCASSPWGQGSPYEQYFGPGTRLTVT.

This chain connects TRBV2 to TRBJ2-5; 8 bases are a match to TRBD2. This CDR3 comprises 15 residues. The ends lost 1 base at V and 5 bases at J; junction bases unmatched: 6. Germline CDR1 reads SNHLY; CDR2 reads FYNNEI. The CDR3 loop reads CASSEEGTSPETQYF. Here the CDR3 DNA reads TGTGCCAGCAGTGAAGAGGGGACTAGTCCCGAGACCCAGTACTTC.

This chain uses TRBV5-1 with TRBJ2-3; possibly TRBD2 for D (5 bases). The CDR3 length is 14 residues. The germline V gene has CDR1 SGHRS and CDR2 YFSETQ. Trimming took 0 bases from V and 2 from J, leaving 7 bases between them. CDR3 DNA sequence: TGCGCCAGCAGCTTGGTCGGGGTCACAGATACGCAGTATTTT. Translation gives CASSLVGVTDTQYF.

The V call is TRBV2, the J call TRBJ2-1; 8 bases match TRBD2. CDR3 size: 13 residues. Looked up from germline, CDR1 is SNHLY and CDR2 is FYNNEI. Trimming at V came to 8 bases and at J to 8 bases, leaving 8 bases not matched to a gene. The CDR3 DNA sequence: TGTGCCAGCGGTAAGCGGGGGTACTATGAGCAGTTCTTC. Residues: CASGKRGYYEQFF.

The chain couples TRBV19 to TRBJ1-1; D uncertain. CDR1 is LNHDA, CDR2 SQIVND, per germline (reference sequence). The CDR3 extends over 13 amino acids. V lost 4 bases and J lost 8, with 14 bases in between. The CDR3 bases are TGTGCCAGTAGTAATAGAGGGAGTAGCGAAGCTTTCTTT. Translating gives CASSNRGSSEAFF.

The chain couples TRBV18 to TRBJ1-4; possibly TRBD1 for D (6 bases). The CDR3 loop spans 13 amino acids. Germline V gives CDR1 KGHSH, CDR2 LQKENI. Trimming cost V 8 bases and J 6 bases, with 13 bases left between them. CDR3 residues: CASKQGQDEKLFF. Written as DNA, the CDR3 is TGTGCCAGCAAACAGGGCCAGGATGAAAAACTGTTTTTT.

This clone has a single count. The rearrangement joins TRBV21-1 to TRBJ1-6; no DNA check was done on the table's D call, TRBD1. TRBV21-1 is shown as a pseudogene. The CDR3 length is 15 residues. The DNA for the CDR3 is TGTGCCAGCAGCAAACCCGGCGCAGGAAATTCACCCCTCCACTTT. It encodes CASSKPGAGNSPLHF.

The chain employs TRBV2 and TRBJ2-1; D tentatively reads TRBD1 or TRBD2 (7 bases each). Germline V gene sequence: CDR1 SNHLY, CDR2 FYNNEI. The V gene lost 5 bases and the J gene lost 9 bases, with 14 bases spanning the gap. CDR3 length: 13 amino acids. CDR3: CASSQGGSGEQFF. The CDR3 nucleotides read TGTGCCAGCAGTCAGGGGGGGTCGGGTGAGCAGTTCTTC. The variable domain in full, completed from reference TRBV2 and TRBJ2-1, reads EPEVTQTPSHQVTQMGQEVILRCVPISNHLYFYWYRQILGQKVEFLVSFYNNEISEKSEIFDDQFSVERPDGSNFTLKIRSTKLEDSAMYFCASSQGGSGEQFFGPGTRLTVL.